Below, 10 T cell receptor beta chains from the same sample are listed, as sequenced in a study of response to subunit inactivated influenza vaccine. TCRdb recomputed calls from the RT-PCR reads with MiXCR, one row per CDR3 protein. The sample has about 540,000 distinct CDR3 sequences, roughly 25% seen once. These same records also appear under a second study, on T cells expressing NK-cell markers. That publication notes: Production of TCR beta cDNA relied on 5'RACE template switching with UMIs.

The material sequenced was CD4+ T cells sorted from PBMCs, taken approximately 12 days after vaccination. The source is a man in his fifties who received an inactivated influenza vaccine.

This clonotype was observed a handful of times. J is TRBJ1-1 and V is TRBV28, with D hard to call. The CDR3 is 11 residues long. V lost 3 bases, J lost 7 bases, and 6 bases lay in between. The germline V gene has CDR1 MDHEN and CDR2 SYDVKM. This chain's CDR3 is CASSFRNEAFF. CDR3 DNA: TGTGCCAGCAGTTTCAGGAATGAAGCTTTCTTT. Full variable domain (rest looked up from reference TRBV28 and TRBJ1-1): DVKVTQSSRYLVKRTGEKVFLECVQDMDHENMFWYRQDPGLGLRLIYFSYDVKMKEKGDIPEGYSVSREKKERFSLILESASTNQTSMYLCASSFRNEAFFGQGTRLTVV.

This clonotype turned up a few times. This chain uses TRBV7-2 with TRBJ2-5; the D is unclear. The CDR3 is 13 amino acids. Germline lookup yields CDR1 SGHTA and CDR2 FQGNSA. Trimming stripped 4 bases from V and 5 bases from J, with 11 bases between. CDR3 bases: TGTGCCAGCAGCTCATCTTACTATGAGACCCAGTACTTC. Translation gives CASSSSYYETQYF.

This clonotype was recorded a few times. The chain uses TRBV29-1 and TRBJ1-2, with D possibly matching TRBD1 (5 bases). Trimming took 6 bases from V and 0 from J, leaving 11 bases between them. CDR1 and CDR2 (germline): SQVTM, ANQGSEA. The CDR3 extends over 13 amino acids. In DNA form, the CDR3 reads TGCAGCGTCGAGACAGCAACTAACTATGGCTACACCTTC. Its protein product is CSVETATNYGYTF. Supplemented by reference TRBV29-1 and TRBJ1-2, the full variable domain reads SAVISQKPSRDICQRGTSLTIQCQVDSQVTMMFWYRQQPGQSLTLIATANQGSEATYESGFVIDKFPISRPNLTFSTLTVSNMSPEDSSIYLCSVETATNYGYTFGSGTRLTVV.

There are a few counts of this clonotype. The chain couples TRBV20-1 to TRBJ1-4, with a tentative D call TRBD1 (5 bases). The CDR3 spans 14 residues. CDR1 is DFQATT and CDR2 is SNEGSKA in the germline V gene (reference sequence). The ends were cut back, 1 base at V and 8 bases at J, with 14 bases in the middle. The chain's CDR3 is CSARVGAVGEKLFF. In nucleotides, the CDR3 is TGCAGTGCTAGAGTAGGGGCAGTCGGGGAAAAACTGTTTTTT.

The rearrangement links TRBV11-1 to TRBJ2-5, with TRBD2 as a possible D gene (5 bases). V lost 5 bases, J lost 5 bases, and 9 bases lay in between. The CDR3 is 12 residues long. The germline V gene has CDR1 SGHAT and CDR2 FQDESV (reference sequence). The CDR3 spells CASSERAETQYF. CDR3 nucleotides: TGTGCCAGCAGCGAGAGGGCGGAGACCCAGTACTTC.

This clonotype was seen many times. The rearrangement joins TRBV20-1 to TRBJ2-1; 7 bases are shared with TRBD2. The germline V gene has CDR1 DFQATT and CDR2 SNEGSKA (reference sequence). This CDR3 is built from 14 residues. The J segment lost 7 bases and the V segment lost 3 bases, leaving 9 bases of the junction unmatched. CDR3 region: CSASPGGGINEQFF. In nucleotides, the CDR3 is TGCAGTGCTAGCCCCGGGGGAGGGATTAATGAGCAGTTCTTC.

This clonotype was observed a few times. This chain uses TRBV20-1 with TRBJ2-7, with TRBD2 matching 9 bases. CDR3 length: 17 amino acids. Trimming cost V 5 bases and J 3 bases; bases outside gene matches: 17. CDR1 and CDR2 from the germline V gene are DFQATT and SNEGSKA (reference sequence). CDR3 sequence (DNA): TGCAGTGCTTCCCCTTTCCAGCGGGGGGCCAGGGTCTACGAGCAGTACTTC. It translates to CSASPFQRGARVYEQYF.

The chain has TRBV21-1 and TRBJ2-7; TRBD1 is taken as the D call from the table, unchecked against the DNA. TRBV21-1 is given as a pseudogene. CDR3 length equals 17 residues. CDR3 in amino acids: CASSKALVGGEPYEQYF. For the CDR3, the DNA is TGTGCCAGCAGCAAAGCGCTCGTCGGGGGAGAACCCTACGAGCAGTACTTC.

In the case of this clonotype: This clone may be a read error of a much larger clone one base away. The rearrangement joins TRBV12-3 or TRBV12-4 to TRBJ1-2; D possibly corresponds to TRBD1 (6 bases). The CDR3 is 13 amino acids. V lost 6 bases to trimming and J lost 7 bases, with 15 bases between them. CDR3 sequence: CASSPSGGCGYTF. CDR3 sequence (DNA): TGTGCCAGCAGCCCCTCGGGGGGCTGTGGCTACACCTTC.

This clonotype was picked up a small number of times. The chain is built from TRBV27 and TRBJ2-1; D may be TRBD1 (6 bases). Germline assignment: CDR1 MNHEY and CDR2 SMNVEV (reference sequence). The CDR3 length is 16 residues. V was clipped by 5 bases and J by 2 bases, with 16 bases between them. The CDR3 here is CASSLNFWDTYNEQFF. The DNA of the CDR3 is TGTGCCAGCAGTCTAAACTTCTGGGACACCTACAATGAGCAGTTCTTC.